Listed below are T cell receptor beta chains from one sample, sequenced in a study of control samples from healthy donors and cancer patients. Assay used: immunoSEQ multiplex PCR; TCRdb lists only in-frame clones, some missing. Of under 95,000 clones in the sample, around 84% were seen once. What was sequenced was blood. Every receptor here comes from a man between 50 and 59 years old in good health. The CDR3 runs from the conserved cysteine through the conserved F or W. D genes are given only for firm matches. Clone size, where shown, is once, few, many, or a class for clones that have expanded.

>TRBJ2-7|-|TRBV6-1|TRBD1
TGTGCCAGCAGTGATACTTGGACAGGGGCGCAATTCGAGCAGTACTTC
CASSDTWTGAQFEQYF
>TRBJ1-2|-|TRBV7-8|-
TGTGCCAGCAGCTTAGTACATGGGGATGGCTACACCTTC
CASSLVHGDGYTF
>TRBJ2-7|-|TRBV6-5|TRBD2
TGTGCCAGCAGTAGACTAGCGGGAGGTGTCGAGCAGTACTTC
CASSRLAGGVEQYF
>TRBJ2-1|-|TRBV6-5|-
TGTGCCAGCAGTTACGGGACGCCCGGGGCCTACAATGAGCAGTTCTTC
CASSYGTPGAYNEQFF
>TRBJ2-3|once|TRBV5-6|-
TGTGCCAGCAGCTTGTCAGGGGTCAGCACAGATACGCAGTATTTT
CASSLSGVSTDTQYF
>TRBJ2-1|-|TRBV2|TRBD2
TGTGCCAGCAGTCGGACTAGCGGAGACTACAATGAGCAGTTCTTC
CASSRTSGDYNEQFF
>TRBJ1-3|-|TRBV9|-
TGTGCCAGCAGCGCAACTACCGAAAACACCATATATTTT
CASSATTENTIYF
>TRBJ1-1|-|TRBV11-2|-
TGTGCCAGCAGCCACAGGTCGCTCATGAACACTGAAGCTTTCTTT
CASSHRSLMNTEAFF
>TRBJ2-7|-|TRBV11-3|TRBD1
TGTGCCAGCAGCACGGGACAGGGAAGGAACGAGCAGTACTTC
CASSTGQGRNEQYF
>TRBJ2-7|-|TRBV3-1/TRBV3-2|TRBD2
TGTGCCAGCAGCCCGACTAGCGGGAATAATTTCTACGAGCAGTACTTC
CASSPTSGNNFYEQYF
>TRBJ2-7|-|TRBV30|-
TGTGCCTGGAACGGCGCAGGGGGGTCCTACGAGCAGTACTTC
CAWNGAGGSYEQYF
>TRBJ1-2|-|TRBV14|-
TGTGCCAGCAGCCAGGACAGCAGCTATGGCTACACCTTC
CASSQDSSYGYTF
>TRBJ1-2|-|TRBV6-5|-
TGTGCCAGCAGCAAAGACGGGGGCTATGGCTACACCTTC
CASSKDGGYGYTF
>TRBJ1-1|many|TRBV18|-
TGTGCCAGCTCACCGTCCAGATTGAACACTGAAGCTTTCTTT
CASSPSRLNTEAFF
>TRBJ2-1|-|TRBV6-1|TRBD2
TGTGCCAGCAGTGAGGGGGCGGGAGGGGTGTACAATGAGCAGTTCTTC
CASSEGAGGVYNEQFF
>TRBJ2-3|-|TRBV6-2/TRBV6-3|TRBD2
TGTGCCAGCAGTTACGCTAGCGGGATGGGAGATACGCAGTATTTT
CASSYASGMGDTQYF
>TRBJ1-2|-|TRBV6-5|TRBD1
TGTGCCAGCAGTTACGGTCAGGGGGTTGGCTACACCTTC
CASSYGQGVGYTF
>TRBJ1-1|-|TRBV11-2|-
TGTGCCAGCAGCTTAGGCACCACTGGAACTGAAGCTTTCTTT
CASSLGTTGTEAFF
>TRBJ1-1|-|TRBV12-3/TRBV12-4|-
TGTGCCAGCAGCGCGGACAGACTAAGGGTAACTTTCTTT
CASSADRLRVTFF
>TRBJ1-1|-|TRBV19|TRBD1
TGTGCCAGTATGGGCCCGGGACAGGGGGCTCGACGGGCTTTCTTT
CASMGPGQGARRAFF
>TRBJ2-6|-|TRBV9|-
TGTGCCAGCACCACCGACACTTCTGGGGCCAACGTCCTGACTTTC
CASTTDTSGANVLTF
>TRBJ2-3|-|TRBV2|-
TGTGCCAGCGGGACTGGATGGGGAGATACGCAGTATTTT
CASGTGWGDTQYF
>TRBJ2-6|-|TRBV5-1|-
TGCGCCAGCAGCTTGGGCGGGCCCTCTGGGGCCAACGTCCTGACTTTC
CASSLGGPSGANVLTF
>TRBJ2-2|once|TRBV11-3|TRBD1
TGTGCCAGCAGCTTAGAGACTTCATGGACAGGGAACACCGGGGAGCTGTTTTTT
CASSLETSWTGNTGELFF
>TRBJ1-1|-|TRBV29-1|TRBD1
TGCAGCGTTGATAAGGGGGCTGACACTGAAGCTTTCTTT
CSVDKGADTEAFF
>TRBJ1-5|-|TRBV3-1/TRBV3-2|-
TGTGCCAGCAGCCAGTCCGGGACACTTGTTCAGCCCCAGCATTTT
CASSQSGTLVQPQHF
>TRBJ2-1|few|TRBV4-3|-
TGCGCCAGCAGCCAAGATCAGGGGGGCCACCCCTACAATGAGCAGTTCTTC
CASSQDQGGHPYNEQFF
>TRBJ2-5|once|TRBV6-5|-
TGTGCCAGCAGTACCAGTGGGGGAGGAGAGACCCAGTACTTC
CASSTSGGGETQYF